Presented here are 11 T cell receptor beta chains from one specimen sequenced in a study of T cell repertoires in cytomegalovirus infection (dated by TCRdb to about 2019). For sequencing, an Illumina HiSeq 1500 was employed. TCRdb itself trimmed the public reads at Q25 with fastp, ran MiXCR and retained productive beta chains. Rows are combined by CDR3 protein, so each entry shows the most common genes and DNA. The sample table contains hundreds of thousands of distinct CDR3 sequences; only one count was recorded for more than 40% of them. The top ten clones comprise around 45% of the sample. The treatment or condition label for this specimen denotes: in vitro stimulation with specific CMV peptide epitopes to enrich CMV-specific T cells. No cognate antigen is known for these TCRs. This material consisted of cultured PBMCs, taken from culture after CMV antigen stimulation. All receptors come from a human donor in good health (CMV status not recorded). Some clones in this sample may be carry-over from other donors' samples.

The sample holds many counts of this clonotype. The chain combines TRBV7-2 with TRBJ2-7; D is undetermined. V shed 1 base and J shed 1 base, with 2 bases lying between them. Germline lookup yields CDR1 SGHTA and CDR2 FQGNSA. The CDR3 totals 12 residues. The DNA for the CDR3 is TGTGCCAGCAGCTTAGAATCCTACGAGCAGTACTTC. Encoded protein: CASSLESYEQYF.

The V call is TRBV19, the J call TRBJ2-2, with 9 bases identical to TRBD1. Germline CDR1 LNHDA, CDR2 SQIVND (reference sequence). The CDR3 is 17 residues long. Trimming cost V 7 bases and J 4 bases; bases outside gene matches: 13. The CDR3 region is CASNPGQGWRVTGELFF. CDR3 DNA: TGTGCCAGTAATCCGGGACAGGGATGGCGAGTCACCGGGGAGCTGTTTTTT.

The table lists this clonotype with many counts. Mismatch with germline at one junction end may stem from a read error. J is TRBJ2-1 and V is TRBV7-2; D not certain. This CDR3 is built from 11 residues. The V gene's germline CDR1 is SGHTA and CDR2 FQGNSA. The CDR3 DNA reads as TGTGCCAGCAGCCTCTACACTGAGCAGTTCTTC. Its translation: CASSLYTEQFF.

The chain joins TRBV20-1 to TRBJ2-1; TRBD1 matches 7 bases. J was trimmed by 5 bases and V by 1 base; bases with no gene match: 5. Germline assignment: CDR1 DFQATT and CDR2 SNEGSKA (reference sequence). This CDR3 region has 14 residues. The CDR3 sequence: CSARVSGQHNEQFF. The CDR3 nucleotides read TGCAGTGCTAGAGTTTCGGGACAGCACAATGAGCAGTTCTTC.

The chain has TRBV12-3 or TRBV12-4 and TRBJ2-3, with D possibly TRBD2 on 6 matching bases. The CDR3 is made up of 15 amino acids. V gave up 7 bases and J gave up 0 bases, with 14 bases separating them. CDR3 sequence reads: CASTPQAGSTDTQYF. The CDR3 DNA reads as TGTGCCAGCACCCCTCAAGCGGGTAGCACAGATACGCAGTATTTT.

The CDR3 region has the DNA TGTGCCAGCCGCGGAGTTGGAGACTATGGCTACACCTTC. Translating it yields CASRGVGDYGYTF. V gene TRBV27 combines with J gene TRBJ1-2; D not resolved. This CDR3 contains 13 residues. V was cut by 8 bases and J by 3 bases, with 13 bases left in between. The germline CDR1 and CDR2 sequences are MNHEY and SMNVEV (reference sequence).

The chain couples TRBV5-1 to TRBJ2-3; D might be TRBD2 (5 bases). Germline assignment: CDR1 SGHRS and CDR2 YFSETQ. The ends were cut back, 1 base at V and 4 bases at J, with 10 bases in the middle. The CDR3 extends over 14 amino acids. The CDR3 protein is CASSLTSSADTQYF. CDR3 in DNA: TGCGCCAGCAGCTTGACTAGTTCAGCAGATACGCAGTATTTT.

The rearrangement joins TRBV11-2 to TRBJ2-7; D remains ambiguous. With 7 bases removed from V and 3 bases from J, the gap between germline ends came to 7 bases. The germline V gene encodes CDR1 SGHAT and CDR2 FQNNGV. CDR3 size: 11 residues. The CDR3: CASNPSYEQYF. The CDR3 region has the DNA TGTGCCAGCAACCCTAGCTACGAGCAGTACTTC.

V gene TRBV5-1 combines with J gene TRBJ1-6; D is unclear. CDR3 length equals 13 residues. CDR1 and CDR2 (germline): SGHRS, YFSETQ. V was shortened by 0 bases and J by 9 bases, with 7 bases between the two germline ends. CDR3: CASSLDQLSPLHF. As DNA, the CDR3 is TGCGCCAGCAGCTTGGACCAACTTTCACCCCTCCACTTT.

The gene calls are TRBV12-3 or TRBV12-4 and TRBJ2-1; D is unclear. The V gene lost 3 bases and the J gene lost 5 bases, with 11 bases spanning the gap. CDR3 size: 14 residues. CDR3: CASSFIPPHNEQFF. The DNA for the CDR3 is TGTGCCAGCAGTTTTATCCCACCCCACAATGAGCAGTTCTTC.

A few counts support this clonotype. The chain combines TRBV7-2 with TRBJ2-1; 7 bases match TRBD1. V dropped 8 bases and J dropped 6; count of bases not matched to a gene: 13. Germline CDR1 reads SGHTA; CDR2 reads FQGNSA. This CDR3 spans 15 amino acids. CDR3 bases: TGTGCCAGCTGCCCGCGACAGGGAATGGGCAATGAGCAGTTCTTC. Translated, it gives CASCPRQGMGNEQFF.